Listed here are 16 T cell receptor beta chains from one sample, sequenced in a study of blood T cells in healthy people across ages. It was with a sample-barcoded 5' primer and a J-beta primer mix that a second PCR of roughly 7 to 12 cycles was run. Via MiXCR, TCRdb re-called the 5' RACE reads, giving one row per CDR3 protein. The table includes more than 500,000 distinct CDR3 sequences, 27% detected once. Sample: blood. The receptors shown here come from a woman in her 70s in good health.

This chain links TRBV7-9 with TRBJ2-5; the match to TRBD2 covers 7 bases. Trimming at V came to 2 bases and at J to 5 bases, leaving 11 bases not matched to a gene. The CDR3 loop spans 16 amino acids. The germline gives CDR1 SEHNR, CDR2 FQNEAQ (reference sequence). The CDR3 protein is CASSLTGGSLKETQYF. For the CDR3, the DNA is TGTGCCAGCAGCTTAACGGGGGGAAGCTTGAAGGAGACCCAGTACTTC. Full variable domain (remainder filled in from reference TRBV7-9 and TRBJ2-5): DTGVSQNPRHKITKRGQNVTFRCDPISEHNRLYWYRQTLGQGPEFLTYFQNEAQLEKSRLLSDRFSAERPKGSFSTLEIQRTEQGDSAMYLCASSLTGGSLKETQYFGPGTRLLVL.

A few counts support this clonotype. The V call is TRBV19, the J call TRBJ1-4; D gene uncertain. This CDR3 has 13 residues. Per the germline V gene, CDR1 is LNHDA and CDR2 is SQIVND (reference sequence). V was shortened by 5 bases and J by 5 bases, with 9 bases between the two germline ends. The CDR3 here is CASSRMGNEKLFF. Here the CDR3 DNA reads TGTGCCAGTAGTCGGATGGGGAATGAAAAACTGTTTTTT.

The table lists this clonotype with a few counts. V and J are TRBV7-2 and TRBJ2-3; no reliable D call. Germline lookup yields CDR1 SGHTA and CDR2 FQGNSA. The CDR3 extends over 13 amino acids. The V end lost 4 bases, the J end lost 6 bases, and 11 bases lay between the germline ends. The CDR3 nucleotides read TGTGCCAGCAGCTCCCCCCCGGCGGATACGCAGTATTTT. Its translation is CASSSPPADTQYF.

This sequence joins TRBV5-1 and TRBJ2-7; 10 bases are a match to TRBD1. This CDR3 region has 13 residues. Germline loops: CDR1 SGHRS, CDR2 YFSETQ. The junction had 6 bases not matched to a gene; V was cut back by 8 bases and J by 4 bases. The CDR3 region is CASGTGDRYEQYF. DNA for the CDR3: TGCGCCAGTGGGACAGGGGATAGATACGAGCAGTACTTC.

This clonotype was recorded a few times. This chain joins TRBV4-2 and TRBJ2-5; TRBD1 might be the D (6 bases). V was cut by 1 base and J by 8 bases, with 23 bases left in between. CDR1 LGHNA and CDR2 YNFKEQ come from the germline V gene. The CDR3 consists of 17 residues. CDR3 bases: TGTGCCAGCAGCCAAGCTCGGGACCGGGACAAGATACCTACCCAGTACTTC. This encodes CASSQARDRDKIPTQYF.

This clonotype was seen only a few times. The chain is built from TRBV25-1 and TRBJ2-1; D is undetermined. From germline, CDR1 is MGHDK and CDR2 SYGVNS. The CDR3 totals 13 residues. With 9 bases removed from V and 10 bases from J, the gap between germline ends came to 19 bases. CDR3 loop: CASLSRTRPEQFF. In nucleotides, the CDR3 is TGTGCCAGTCTCTCAAGGACGCGTCCCGAGCAGTTCTTC.

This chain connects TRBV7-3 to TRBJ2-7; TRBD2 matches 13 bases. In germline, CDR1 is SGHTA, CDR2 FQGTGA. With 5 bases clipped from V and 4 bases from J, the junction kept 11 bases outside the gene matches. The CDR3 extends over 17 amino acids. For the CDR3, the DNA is TGTGCCAGCAGCCCCACTAGCGGGGGGGCCAATTGGTACGAGCAGTACTTC. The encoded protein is CASSPTSGGANWYEQYF.

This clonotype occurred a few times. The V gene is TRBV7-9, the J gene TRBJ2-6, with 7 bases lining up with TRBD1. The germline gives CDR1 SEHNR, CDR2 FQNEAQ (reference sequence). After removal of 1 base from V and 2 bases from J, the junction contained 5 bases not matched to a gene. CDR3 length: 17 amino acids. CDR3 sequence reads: CASSLGLDRAGANVLTF. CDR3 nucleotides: TGTGCCAGCAGCTTAGGCCTCGACAGGGCTGGGGCCAACGTCCTGACTTTC.

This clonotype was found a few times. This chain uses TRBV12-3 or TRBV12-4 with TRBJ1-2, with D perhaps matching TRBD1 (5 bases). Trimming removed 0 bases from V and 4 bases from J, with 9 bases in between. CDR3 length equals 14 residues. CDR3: CASSLAWQGYGYTF. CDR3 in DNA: TGTGCCAGCAGTTTAGCTTGGCAGGGCTATGGCTACACCTTC.

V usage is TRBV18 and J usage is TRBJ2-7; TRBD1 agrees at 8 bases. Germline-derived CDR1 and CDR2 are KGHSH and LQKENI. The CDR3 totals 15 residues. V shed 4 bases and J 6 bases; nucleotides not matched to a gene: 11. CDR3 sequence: CASSLSPGQEAEQYF. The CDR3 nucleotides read TGTGCCAGCTCACTTAGTCCGGGACAGGAGGCCGAGCAGTACTTC.

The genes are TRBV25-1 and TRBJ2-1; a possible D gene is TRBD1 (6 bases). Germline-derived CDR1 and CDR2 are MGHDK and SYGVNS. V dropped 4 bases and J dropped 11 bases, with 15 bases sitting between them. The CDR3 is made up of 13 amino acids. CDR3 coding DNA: TGTGCCAGCAGTGGAGGGGGTCGGAATCAGCAGTTCTTC. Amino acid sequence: CASSGGGRNQQFF.

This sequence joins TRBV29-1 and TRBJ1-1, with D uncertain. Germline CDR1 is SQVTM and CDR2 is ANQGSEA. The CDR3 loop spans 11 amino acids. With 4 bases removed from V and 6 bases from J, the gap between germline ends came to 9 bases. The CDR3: CSVVGSPEAFF. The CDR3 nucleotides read TGCAGCGTTGTAGGGAGCCCTGAAGCTTTCTTT.

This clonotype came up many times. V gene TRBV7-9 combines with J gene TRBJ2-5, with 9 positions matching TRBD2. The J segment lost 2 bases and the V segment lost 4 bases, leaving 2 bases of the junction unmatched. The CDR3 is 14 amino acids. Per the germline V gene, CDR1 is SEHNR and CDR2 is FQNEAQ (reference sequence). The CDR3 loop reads CASSSGLAQETQYF. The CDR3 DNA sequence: TGTGCCAGCAGCTCGGGACTAGCTCAAGAGACCCAGTACTTC.

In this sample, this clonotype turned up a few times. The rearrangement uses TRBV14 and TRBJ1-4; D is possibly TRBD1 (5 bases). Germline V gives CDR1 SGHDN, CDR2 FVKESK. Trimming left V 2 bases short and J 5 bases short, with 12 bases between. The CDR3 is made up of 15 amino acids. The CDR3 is CASSQLGRINEKLFF. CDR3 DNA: TGTGCCAGCAGCCAACTGGGACGGATAAATGAAAAACTGTTTTTT.

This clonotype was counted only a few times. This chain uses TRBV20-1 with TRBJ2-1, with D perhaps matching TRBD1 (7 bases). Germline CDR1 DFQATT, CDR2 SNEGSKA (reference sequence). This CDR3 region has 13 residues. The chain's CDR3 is CSCWDSRRGEQFF. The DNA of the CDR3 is TGCAGCTGCTGGGACAGCCGTCGGGGGGAGCAGTTCTTC.

The CDR3 is CSAHAGGSYNEQFF. The CDR3 DNA follows: TGCAGTGCCCACGCGGGGGGCTCCTACAATGAGCAGTTCTTC. The chain is built from TRBV20-1 and TRBJ2-1; the match to TRBD2 covers 8 bases. The CDR3 length is 14 residues. Trimming removed 6 bases from V and 0 bases from J; junction bases left unmatched: 4. The germline gives CDR1 DFQATT, CDR2 SNEGSKA (reference sequence).